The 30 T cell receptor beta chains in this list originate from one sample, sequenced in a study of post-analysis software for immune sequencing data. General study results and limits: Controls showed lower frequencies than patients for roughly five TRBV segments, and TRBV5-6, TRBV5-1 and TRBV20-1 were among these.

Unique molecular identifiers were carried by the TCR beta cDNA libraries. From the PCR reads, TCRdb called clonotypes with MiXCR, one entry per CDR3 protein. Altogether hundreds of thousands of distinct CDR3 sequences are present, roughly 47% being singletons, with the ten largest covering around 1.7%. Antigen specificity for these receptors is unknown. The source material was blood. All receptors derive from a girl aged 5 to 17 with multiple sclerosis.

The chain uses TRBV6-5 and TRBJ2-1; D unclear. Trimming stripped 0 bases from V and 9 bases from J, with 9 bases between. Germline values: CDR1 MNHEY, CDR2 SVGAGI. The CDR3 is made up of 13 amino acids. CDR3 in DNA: TGTGCCAGCAGTTACTCTATCGGGCGTGAGCAGTTCTTC. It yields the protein CASSYSIGREQFF.

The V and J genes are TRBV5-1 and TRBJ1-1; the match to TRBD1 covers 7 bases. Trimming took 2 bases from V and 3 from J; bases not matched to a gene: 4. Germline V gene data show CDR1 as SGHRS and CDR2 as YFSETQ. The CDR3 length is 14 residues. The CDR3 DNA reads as TGCGCCAGCAGCTTACAGGGGCAGGACACTGAAGCTTTCTTT. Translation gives CASSLQGQDTEAFF.

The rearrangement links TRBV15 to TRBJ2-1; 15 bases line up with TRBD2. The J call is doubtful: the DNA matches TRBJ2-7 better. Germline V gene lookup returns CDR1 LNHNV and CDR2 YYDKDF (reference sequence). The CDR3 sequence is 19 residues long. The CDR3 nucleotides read TGTGCCACCAGCAGAGTGGGGACTAGCGGGGGGAACACTCTAAATGAGCAGTACTTC. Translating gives CATSRVGTSGGNTLNEQYF.

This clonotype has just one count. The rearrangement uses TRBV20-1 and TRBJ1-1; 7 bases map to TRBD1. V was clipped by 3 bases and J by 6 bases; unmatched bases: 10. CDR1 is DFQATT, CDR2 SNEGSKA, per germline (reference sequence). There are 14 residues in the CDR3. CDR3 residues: CSARNRGSMSEAFF. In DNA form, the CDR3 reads TGCAGTGCTAGGAACAGGGGTTCCATGTCTGAAGCTTTCTTT.

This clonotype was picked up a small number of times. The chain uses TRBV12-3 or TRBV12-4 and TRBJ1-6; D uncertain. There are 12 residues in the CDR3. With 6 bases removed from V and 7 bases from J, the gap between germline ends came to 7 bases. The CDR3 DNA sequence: TGTGCCAGCAGGAACAAGAATTCACCCCTCCACTTT. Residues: CASRNKNSPLHF.

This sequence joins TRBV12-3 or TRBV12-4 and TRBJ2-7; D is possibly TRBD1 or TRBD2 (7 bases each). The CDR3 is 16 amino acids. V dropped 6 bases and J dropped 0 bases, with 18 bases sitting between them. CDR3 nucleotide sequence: TGTGCCAGCAGCCTGGGGGAGGGGGCACACTCCTACGAGCAGTACTTC. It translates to CASSLGEGAHSYEQYF.

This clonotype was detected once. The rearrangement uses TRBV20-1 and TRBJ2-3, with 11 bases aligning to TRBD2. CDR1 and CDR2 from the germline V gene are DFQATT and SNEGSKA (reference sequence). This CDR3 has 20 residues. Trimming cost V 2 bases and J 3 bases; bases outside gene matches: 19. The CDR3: CSARLSGLAGPTGKTDTQYF. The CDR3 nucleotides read TGCAGTGCTAGACTTTCCGGACTAGCGGGCCCGACCGGGAAAACAGATACGCAGTATTTT.

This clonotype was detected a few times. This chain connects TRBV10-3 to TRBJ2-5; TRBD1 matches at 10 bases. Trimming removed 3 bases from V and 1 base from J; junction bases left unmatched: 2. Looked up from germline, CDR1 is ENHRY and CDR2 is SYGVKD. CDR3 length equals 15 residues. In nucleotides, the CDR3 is TGTGCCATCAGTGACAGGGACAGGGGCCAAGAGACCCAGTACTTC. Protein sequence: CAISDRDRGQETQYF.

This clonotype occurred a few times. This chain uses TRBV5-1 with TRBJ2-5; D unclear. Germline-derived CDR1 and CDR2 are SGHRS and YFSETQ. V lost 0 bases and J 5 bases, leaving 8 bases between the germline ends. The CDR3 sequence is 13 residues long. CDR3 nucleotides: TGCGCCAGCAGCTTGGACTTGTGGGAGACCCAGTACTTC. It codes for CASSLDLWETQYF.

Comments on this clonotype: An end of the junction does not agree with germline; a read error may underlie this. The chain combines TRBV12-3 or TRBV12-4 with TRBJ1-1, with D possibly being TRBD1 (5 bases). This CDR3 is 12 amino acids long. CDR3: CAGSLGGTEAFF. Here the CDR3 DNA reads TGTGCCGGCAGTTTGGGGGGGACTGAAGCTTTCTTT.

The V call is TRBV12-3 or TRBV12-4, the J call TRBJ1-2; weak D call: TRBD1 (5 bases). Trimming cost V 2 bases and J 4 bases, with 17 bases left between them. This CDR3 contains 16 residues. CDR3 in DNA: TGTGCCAGCAGTTTATTCCGGGACGCAGTCTCCTATGGCTACACCTTC. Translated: CASSLFRDAVSYGYTF.

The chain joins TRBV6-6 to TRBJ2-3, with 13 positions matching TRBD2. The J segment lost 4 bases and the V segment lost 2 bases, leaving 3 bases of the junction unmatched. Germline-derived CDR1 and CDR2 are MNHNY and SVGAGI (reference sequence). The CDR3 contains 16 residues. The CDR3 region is CASSYPTSGRSDTQYF. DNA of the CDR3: TGTGCCAGCAGTTACCCGACTAGCGGGAGGTCAGATACGCAGTATTTT.

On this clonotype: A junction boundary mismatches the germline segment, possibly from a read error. CDR3 DNA: TGTGCCAGCAGCATCCGACGACAGAGCAAAGATACGCAGTATTTT. This translates into CASSIRRQSKDTQYF. The rearrangement uses TRBV7-2 and TRBJ2-3, with D maybe TRBD1 (5 bases). CDR1 SGHTA and CDR2 FQGNSA come from the germline V gene. The CDR3 runs to 15 residues.

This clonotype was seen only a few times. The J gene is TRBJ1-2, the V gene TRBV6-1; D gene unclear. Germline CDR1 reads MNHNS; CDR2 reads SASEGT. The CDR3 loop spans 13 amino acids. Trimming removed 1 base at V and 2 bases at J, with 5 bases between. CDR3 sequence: CASSEGPNYGYTF. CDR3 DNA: TGTGCCAGCAGTGAAGGCCCCAACTATGGCTACACCTTC.

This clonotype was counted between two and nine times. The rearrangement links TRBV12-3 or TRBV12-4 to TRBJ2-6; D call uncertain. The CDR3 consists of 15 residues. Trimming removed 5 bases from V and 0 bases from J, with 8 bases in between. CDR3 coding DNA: TGTGCCAGCAGTCCCTCGATCTCTGGGGCCAACGTCCTGACTTTC. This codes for CASSPSISGANVLTF.

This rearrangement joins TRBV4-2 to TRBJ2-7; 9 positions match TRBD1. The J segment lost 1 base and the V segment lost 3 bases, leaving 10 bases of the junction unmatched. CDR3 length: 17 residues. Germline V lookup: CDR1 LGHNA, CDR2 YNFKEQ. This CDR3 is CASSQMGPGQGSYEQYF. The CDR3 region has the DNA TGTGCCAGCAGCCAGATGGGTCCGGGACAGGGTTCCTACGAGCAGTACTTC.

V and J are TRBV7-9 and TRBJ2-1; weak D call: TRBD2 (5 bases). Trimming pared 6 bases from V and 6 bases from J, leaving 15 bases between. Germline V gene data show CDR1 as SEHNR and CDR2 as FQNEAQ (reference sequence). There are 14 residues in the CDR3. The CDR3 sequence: CASSFWPSINEQFF. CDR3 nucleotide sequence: TGTGCCAGCAGTTTTTGGCCTAGCATCAATGAGCAGTTCTTC.

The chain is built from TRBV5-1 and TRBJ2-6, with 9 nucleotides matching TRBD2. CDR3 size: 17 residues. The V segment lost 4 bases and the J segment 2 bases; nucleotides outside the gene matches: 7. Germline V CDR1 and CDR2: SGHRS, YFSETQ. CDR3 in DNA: TGCGCCAGCAGCCCCCGGTCTAGCGGGGCTGGGGCCAACGTCCTGACTTTC. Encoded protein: CASSPRSSGAGANVLTF. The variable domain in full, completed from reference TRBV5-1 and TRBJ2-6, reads KAGVTQTPRYLIKTRGQQVTLSCSPISGHRSVSWYQQTPGQGLQFLFEYFSETQRNKGNFPGRFSGRQFSNSRSEMNVSTLELGDSALYLCASSPRSSGAGANVLTFGAGSRLTVL.

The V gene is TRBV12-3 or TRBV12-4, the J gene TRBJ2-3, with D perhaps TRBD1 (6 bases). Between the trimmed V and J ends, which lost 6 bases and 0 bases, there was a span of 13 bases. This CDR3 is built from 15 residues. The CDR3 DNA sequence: TGTGCCAGCAGCTCCCGGACAGTAAGCACAGATACGCAGTATTTT. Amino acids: CASSSRTVSTDTQYF.

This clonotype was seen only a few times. The DNA for the CDR3 is TGTGCCAGCAGTTTGTACGGACACCAAGAGACCCAGTACTTC. Its translation is CASSLYGHQETQYF. V gene TRBV2 combines with J gene TRBJ2-5; D remains ambiguous. Per the germline V gene, CDR1 is SNHLY and CDR2 is FYNNEI. The CDR3 covers 14 residues. V shed 5 bases and J shed 0 bases, with 10 bases lying between them.

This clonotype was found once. CDR3 region: CASSLEVPGEETQYF. CDR3 bases: TGCGCCAGCAGCTTGGAGGTCCCAGGCGAGGAGACCCAGTACTTC. The chain couples TRBV5-1 to TRBJ2-5; D not resolved. The CDR3 consists of 15 residues. The germline CDR1 and CDR2 sequences are SGHRS and YFSETQ. V was cut by 0 bases and J by 5 bases, with 14 bases left in between.

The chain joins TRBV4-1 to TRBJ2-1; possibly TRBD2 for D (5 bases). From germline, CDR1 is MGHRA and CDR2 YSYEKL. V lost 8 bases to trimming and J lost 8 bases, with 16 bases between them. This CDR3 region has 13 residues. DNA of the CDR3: TGCGCCAGCGGGTCCTTTATGAGGGATGAGCAGTTCTTC. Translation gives CASGSFMRDEQFF.

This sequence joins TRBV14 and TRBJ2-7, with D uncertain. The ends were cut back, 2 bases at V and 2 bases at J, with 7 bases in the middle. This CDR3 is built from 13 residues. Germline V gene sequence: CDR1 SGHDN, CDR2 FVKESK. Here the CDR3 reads CASSQTQTYEQYF. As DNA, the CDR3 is TGTGCCAGCAGCCAAACACAGACCTACGAGCAGTACTTC.

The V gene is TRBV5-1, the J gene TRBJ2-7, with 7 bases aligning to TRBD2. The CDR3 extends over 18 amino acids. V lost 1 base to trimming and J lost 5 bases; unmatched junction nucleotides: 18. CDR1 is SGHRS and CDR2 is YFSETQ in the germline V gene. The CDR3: CASSLYGGGKMERDEQYF. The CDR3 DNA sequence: TGCGCCAGCAGCTTGTACGGGGGAGGGAAAATGGAGCGCGACGAGCAGTACTTC.

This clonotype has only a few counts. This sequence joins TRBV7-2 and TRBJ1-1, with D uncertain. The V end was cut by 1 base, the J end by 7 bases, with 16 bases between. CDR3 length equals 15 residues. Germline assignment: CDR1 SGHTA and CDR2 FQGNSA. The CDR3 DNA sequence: TGTGCCAGCAGCTTAGTCCATAGGGTGGGCAGTGAAGCTTTCTTT. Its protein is CASSLVHRVGSEAFF.

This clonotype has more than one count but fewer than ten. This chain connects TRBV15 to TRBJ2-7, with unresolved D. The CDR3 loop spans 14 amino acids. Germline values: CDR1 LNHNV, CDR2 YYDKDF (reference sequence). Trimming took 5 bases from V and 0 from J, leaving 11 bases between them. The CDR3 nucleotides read TGTGCCACCAGCGGGGTACCCCGCTCCTACGAGCAGTACTTC. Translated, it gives CATSGVPRSYEQYF.

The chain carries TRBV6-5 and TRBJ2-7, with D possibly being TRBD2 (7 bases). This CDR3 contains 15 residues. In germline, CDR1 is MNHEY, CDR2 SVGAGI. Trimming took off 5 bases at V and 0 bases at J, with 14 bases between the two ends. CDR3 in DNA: TGTGCCAGCAGTCGAACAGGGACTATCTCCTACGAGCAGTACTTC. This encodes CASSRTGTISYEQYF.

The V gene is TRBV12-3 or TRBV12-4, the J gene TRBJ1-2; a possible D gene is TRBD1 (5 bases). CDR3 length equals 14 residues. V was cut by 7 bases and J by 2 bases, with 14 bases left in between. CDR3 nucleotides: TGTGCCAGCACCTCTTTCTGGGACAACTATGGCTACACCTTC. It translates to CASTSFWDNYGYTF.

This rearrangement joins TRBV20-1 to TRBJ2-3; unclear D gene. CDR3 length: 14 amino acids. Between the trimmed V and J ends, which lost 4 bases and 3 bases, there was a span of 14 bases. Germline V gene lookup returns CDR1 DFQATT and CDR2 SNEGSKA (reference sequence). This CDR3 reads CSATLGHPTDTQYF. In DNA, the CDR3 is TGCAGTGCTACCCTGGGTCACCCAACAGATACGCAGTATTTT.

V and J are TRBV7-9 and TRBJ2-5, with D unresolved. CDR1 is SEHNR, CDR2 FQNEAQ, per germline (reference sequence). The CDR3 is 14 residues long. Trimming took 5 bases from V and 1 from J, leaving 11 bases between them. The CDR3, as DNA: TGTGCCAGCAGCCTATCAGATACCCAAGAGACCCAGTACTTC. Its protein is CASSLSDTQETQYF.